The 27 T cell receptor beta chains reported below all come from one sample, sequenced in a study of T-cell memory formation after mild COVID-19. Each CDR3 protein gets one entry after TCRdb re-called the 5' RACE reads with MiXCR. The data hold under 550,000 distinct CDR3 sequences, with about a sixth observed a single time. Material: PBMCs or a T cell subset sorted from them (not recorded which). The receptors come from a man between 18 and 35 years old who had mild COVID-19 (a few samples of this study predate the infection). Cell type and time point are not known.

The gene calls are TRBV7-9 and TRBJ2-1; TRBD1 agrees at 9 bases. The V gene's germline CDR1 is SEHNR and CDR2 FQNEAQ (reference sequence). The CDR3 runs to 15 residues. V shed 4 bases and J 2 bases; nucleotides not matched to a gene: 3. CDR3 loop: CASSSGQGAYNEQFF. CDR3 coding DNA: TGTGCCAGCAGCTCGGGACAGGGTGCCTACAATGAGCAGTTCTTC.

This clonotype was detected only a few times. The CDR3 reads CSAKRTDTDTQYF. CDR3 sequence (DNA): TGCAGTGCCAAAAGGACGGACACAGATACGCAGTATTTT. This chain links TRBV20-1 with TRBJ2-3; D gene unclear. V lost 6 bases to trimming and J lost 2 bases, with 12 bases between them. The CDR3 covers 13 residues. Germline V gene sequence: CDR1 DFQATT, CDR2 SNEGSKA (reference sequence).

In its sample, this clonotype was seen a few times. The CDR3 reads CSGRDRLYTEAFF. CDR3 coding DNA: TGCAGCGGACGGGACAGGCTTTACACTGAAGCTTTCTTT. The V and J genes are TRBV29-1 and TRBJ1-1; the match to TRBD1 covers 8 bases. This CDR3 comprises 13 residues. Germline V lookup: CDR1 SQVTM, CDR2 ANQGSEA. Trimming cost V 7 bases and J 3 bases; bases outside gene matches: 7.

V usage is TRBV24-1 and J usage is TRBJ1-5; D uncertain. The CDR3 has 13 amino acids. Germline assignment: CDR1 KGHDR and CDR2 SFDVKD. Trimming removed 5 bases at V and 0 bases at J, with 4 bases between. The CDR3 reads CATSGNSNQPQHF. As DNA, the CDR3 is TGTGCCACCAGTGGGAATAGCAATCAGCCCCAGCATTTT.

The chain employs TRBV4-3 and TRBJ2-2, with D possibly being TRBD1 or TRBD2 (5 bases each). This CDR3 spans 15 amino acids. CDR1 and CDR2 from the germline V gene are LGHNA and YSLEER. Between the trimmed V and J ends, which lost 3 bases and 7 bases, there was a span of 15 bases. The CDR3 DNA follows: TGCGCCAGCAGCCAGGGGACCGTGGGAGTCGGGGAGCTGTTTTTT. This encodes CASSQGTVGVGELFF.

This clonotype appeared a few times. The chain uses TRBV27 and TRBJ2-1; D gene unclear. The CDR3 contains 13 residues. Trimming removed 5 bases at V and 5 bases at J, with 10 bases between. Germline V gives CDR1 MNHEY, CDR2 SMNVEV (reference sequence). The DNA of the CDR3 is TGTGCCAGCAGTCACGCCCGGGACAATGAGCAGTTCTTC. Translation: CASSHARDNEQFF.

The chain couples TRBV6-2 or TRBV6-3 to TRBJ2-7; D gene uncertain. The CDR3 spans 15 residues. Trimming took 3 bases from V and 9 from J, leaving 21 bases between them. Germline CDR1 MNHEY, CDR2 SVGEGT. CDR3 DNA sequence: TGTGCCAGCAGTTATTCGGCGCAGCCGGGTTGGGGGCAGTACGTC. The encoded protein is CASSYSAQPGWGQYV.

This rearrangement joins TRBV2 to TRBJ1-5; D not resolved. This CDR3 has 16 residues. V lost 3 bases, J lost 2 bases, and 14 bases lay in between. Looked up from germline, CDR1 is SNHLY and CDR2 is FYNNEI. Written as DNA, the CDR3 is TGTGCCAGCAGTGACGAGTACGGTTCGGGCAATCAGCCCCAGCATTTT. Protein: CASSDEYGSGNQPQHF.

DNA of the CDR3: TGTGCCAGCAGCTTAGGTCGGCGGAGCTCCTACGAGCAGTACTTC. It translates to CASSLGRRSSYEQYF. The chain uses TRBV7-6 and TRBJ2-7; D not certain. This CDR3 is 15 amino acids long. Per germline, CDR1 SGHVS and CDR2 FNYEAQ. With 1 base removed from V and 0 bases from J, the gap between germline ends came to 10 bases.

This chain links TRBV2 with TRBJ2-2; 7 positions match TRBD2. CDR1 and CDR2 from the germline V gene are SNHLY and FYNNEI. V was pared by 6 bases and J by 7 bases, with 14 bases of the junction left unmatched. The CDR3 sequence is 16 residues long. Written as DNA, the CDR3 is TGTGCCAGCAGACCCCTCTTTGCGGGGGAAAGCGGGGAGCTGTTTTTT. It codes for CASRPLFAGESGELFF.

J is TRBJ1-1 and V is TRBV6-2 or TRBV6-3; 7 bases match TRBD1. V trimming: 2 bases; J trimming: 0 bases; junction bases outside the gene matches: 6. CDR1 and CDR2 from the germline V gene are MNHEY and SVGEGT. The CDR3 runs 16 residues. The DNA of the CDR3 is TGTGCCAGCAGTTACCCCCGACAGGGTTTGAACACTGAAGCTTTCTTT. Its protein product is CASSYPRQGLNTEAFF.

This clonotype was seen repeatedly, ten times or more. The chain carries TRBV7-2 and TRBJ1-1; the match to TRBD1 covers 10 bases. V gave up 9 bases and J gave up 5 bases; unmatched junction bases: 9. The CDR3 length is 14 residues. Germline V CDR1 and CDR2: SGHTA, FQGNSA. This CDR3 is CASSPGQGRTEAFF. In DNA, the CDR3 is TGTGCCAGTAGTCCGGGACAGGGGAGGACTGAAGCTTTCTTT.

The J gene is TRBJ2-3, the V gene TRBV4-2, with 10 positions matching TRBD2. The junction had 12 bases not matched to a gene; V was cut back by 1 base and J by 5 bases. Per germline, CDR1 LGHNA and CDR2 YNFKEQ. This CDR3 spans 18 amino acids. CDR3 region: CASSQGGLAGVEGDTQYF. Written as DNA, the CDR3 is TGTGCCAGCAGCCAAGGAGGGCTAGCGGGGGTCGAGGGAGATACGCAGTATTTT.

The sample holds a few counts of this clonotype. The CDR3 is CASMEGLGNEQFF. The CDR3, as DNA: TGCGCCAGCATGGAGGGCTTGGGCAATGAGCAGTTCTTC. This chain joins TRBV5-1 and TRBJ2-1; the D gene is possibly TRBD2 (6 bases). V was cut by 6 bases and J by 6 bases, with 13 bases left in between. Looked up from germline, CDR1 is SGHRS and CDR2 is YFSETQ. CDR3 size: 13 residues.

This clonotype was recorded at least ten times. The gene calls are TRBV29-1 and TRBJ2-3, with D maybe TRBD2 (5 bases). The CDR3 runs 16 residues. Germline V gene sequence: CDR1 SQVTM, CDR2 ANQGSEA. V was shortened by 0 bases and J by 0 bases, with 13 bases between the two germline ends. The chain's CDR3 is CSVEDPLSASTDTQYF. CDR3 sequence (DNA): TGCAGCGTTGAAGATCCCCTTAGCGCCAGCACAGATACGCAGTATTTT.

This clonotype showed up just a few times. The chain is built from TRBV9 and TRBJ1-1; D uncertain. The V gene lost 2 bases and the J gene lost 1 base, with 6 bases spanning the gap. There are 13 residues in the CDR3. Germline values: CDR1 SGDLS, CDR2 YYNGEE. The CDR3 bases are TGTGCCAGCAGCGTGCACTCGAACACTGAAGCTTTCTTT. Encoded protein: CASSVHSNTEAFF.

This clonotype was observed a few times. The chain recombines TRBV7-2 with TRBJ2-5; maybe TRBD2 (7 bases). The germline CDR1 and CDR2 sequences are SGHTA and FQGNSA. The CDR3 extends over 12 amino acids. V was shortened by 8 bases and J by 6 bases, with 13 bases between the two germline ends. This CDR3 is CASGGAGQTQYF. CDR3 nucleotide sequence: TGTGCCAGCGGGGGGGCGGGGCAGACCCAGTACTTC.

This clonotype was recorded at least ten times. The CDR3 DNA reads TGCGCCAGCAGCTCAGAGACAGGGTTTCTTGGCTATGGCTACACCTTC. Protein product: CASSSETGFLGYGYTF. The chain joins TRBV5-1 to TRBJ1-2, with 7 nucleotides matching TRBD1. This CDR3 is built from 16 residues. The germline V gene has CDR1 SGHRS and CDR2 YFSETQ. V lost 3 bases and J lost 4; bases outside the gene matches: 12. Full variable domain (rest looked up from reference TRBV5-1 and TRBJ1-2): KAGVTQTPRYLIKTRGQQVTLSCSPISGHRSVSWYQQTPGQGLQFLFEYFSETQRNKGNFPGRFSGRQFSNSRSEMNVSTLELGDSALYLCASSSETGFLGYGYTFGSGTRLTVV.

In nucleotides, the CDR3 is TGTGCCAGCAATAGCGGGGGAGATACGCAGTATTTT. It yields the protein CASNSGGDTQYF. The rearrangement uses TRBV28 and TRBJ2-3; TRBD2 aligns across 9 bases. The V segment lost 7 bases and the J segment 5 bases; nucleotides outside the gene matches: 1. The CDR3 sequence is 12 residues long. Germline V CDR1 and CDR2: MDHEN, SYDVKM.

This clonotype was detected only a few times. V and J are TRBV21-1 and TRBJ2-3. TRBV21-1 is a listed pseudogene. The CDR3 is 12 amino acids. CDR3 DNA: TGTGCCAGCAGCAAAAGGTCAGATACGCAGTATTTT. The encoded protein is CASSKRSDTQYF.

In its sample, this clonotype was seen many times. The CDR3 DNA reads as TGTGCCAGCAGGGGGGGGTCCGCCTACGAGCAGTACTTC. Protein sequence: CASRGGSAYEQYF. J is TRBJ2-7 and V is TRBV25-1; 7 bases map to TRBD2. Per germline, CDR1 MGHDK and CDR2 SYGVNS. V lost 6 bases and J lost 2; bases outside the gene matches: 4. This CDR3 has 13 residues.

This chain connects TRBV20-1 to TRBJ1-2, with 7 bases aligning to TRBD1. CDR3 size: 13 residues. Germline lookup yields CDR1 DFQATT and CDR2 SNEGSKA (reference sequence). The J segment lost 5 bases and the V segment lost 4 bases, leaving 7 bases of the junction unmatched. CDR3 protein: CSATTGYGYGYTF. The DNA for the CDR3 is TGCAGTGCTACGACAGGGTACGGGTATGGCTACACCTTC.

V is TRBV18 and J is TRBJ2-3; possible D gene TRBD1, 5 bases. Trimming took 2 bases from V and 1 from J, leaving 7 bases between them. This CDR3 has 14 residues. Germline CDR1 and CDR2: KGHSH and LQKENI. The CDR3: CASSPTTGTDTQYF. CDR3 nucleotide sequence: TGTGCCAGCTCACCAACGACAGGCACAGATACGCAGTATTTT.

The chain combines TRBV7-2 with TRBJ1-1; the D is unclear. Germline V lookup: CDR1 SGHTA, CDR2 FQGNSA. CDR3 size: 15 residues. V lost 1 base to trimming and J lost 8 bases, with 17 bases between them. CDR3 amino acids: CASSLVHSPDGEAFF. CDR3 bases: TGTGCCAGCAGCTTAGTCCACAGCCCGGACGGAGAAGCTTTCTTT.

V usage is TRBV7-2 and J usage is TRBJ1-1; D is possibly TRBD1 (5 bases). From germline, CDR1 is SGHTA and CDR2 FQGNSA. The CDR3 has 13 amino acids. The germline V and J ends were trimmed by 4 bases and 6 bases, with 12 bases remaining between them. The CDR3 protein is CASSSERGAEAFF. As DNA, the CDR3 is TGTGCCAGCAGCTCCGAACGGGGGGCTGAAGCTTTCTTT.

The rearrangement links TRBV7-3 to TRBJ2-5, with D possibly matching TRBD2 (7 bases). The CDR3 runs to 15 residues. The germline V gene encodes CDR1 SGHTA and CDR2 FQGTGA. Trimming cost V 6 bases and J 5 bases, with 19 bases left between them. The CDR3 region has the DNA TGTGCCAGCAGTCCCGGCCGGGGGGCTGGTGAGACCCAGTACTTC. Amino acids: CASSPGRGAGETQYF.

This clonotype was picked up a small number of times. The rearrangement uses TRBV2 and TRBJ2-5; D possibly corresponds to TRBD1 (6 bases). In germline, CDR1 is SNHLY, CDR2 FYNNEI. The CDR3 spans 15 residues. V was shortened by 4 bases and J by 5 bases, with 17 bases between the two germline ends. CDR3 sequence: CASSGGDRRWETQYF. The CDR3 DNA follows: TGTGCCAGCAGTGGAGGCGACAGGCGGTGGGAGACCCAGTACTTC.